This T cell receptor (beta chain) was documented in a study of T cells in Graves' hyperthyroidism and ophthalmopathy. On the study more broadly: The initial diagnosis was the point when peripheral blood was collected, ahead of any treatment.

Germline CDR1 and CDR2: MNHEY and SVGAGI. V was cut by 3 bases and J by 4 bases, with 18 bases left in between. The CDR3 is made up of 16 amino acids. Study results and limitations: Appearing also in blood were most of the thyroid clonotypes expanded above 0.001.

RNA transcripts served as the template for amplifying TCR beta CDR3 regions. During a first-round RT-PCR of the TCR CDR3, the HTBI primer set was used. TCRdb independently ran MiXCR on the multiplex PCR reads; one entry per CDR3 protein. The sample lists under 130,000 distinct CDR3 sequences; roughly 47% were seen once. This clonotype was counted at least ten times. As yet, its antigen is unknown. Diagnoses were established using clinical symptoms, serum thyroxine and TRAb, thyroid ultrasound and orbital computed tomography. Sequences were obtained from blood. The receptor's source is a man aged 35 to 55 with Graves' hyperthyroidism. The gene calls are TRBV6-5 and TRBJ1-1; D may be TRBD1 (5 bases). As DNA, the CDR3 is TGTGCCAGCAGTTATGAGAGTGGGGGTTGGGGCACTGAAGCTTTCTTT. Translated, it gives CASSYESGGWGTEAFF.